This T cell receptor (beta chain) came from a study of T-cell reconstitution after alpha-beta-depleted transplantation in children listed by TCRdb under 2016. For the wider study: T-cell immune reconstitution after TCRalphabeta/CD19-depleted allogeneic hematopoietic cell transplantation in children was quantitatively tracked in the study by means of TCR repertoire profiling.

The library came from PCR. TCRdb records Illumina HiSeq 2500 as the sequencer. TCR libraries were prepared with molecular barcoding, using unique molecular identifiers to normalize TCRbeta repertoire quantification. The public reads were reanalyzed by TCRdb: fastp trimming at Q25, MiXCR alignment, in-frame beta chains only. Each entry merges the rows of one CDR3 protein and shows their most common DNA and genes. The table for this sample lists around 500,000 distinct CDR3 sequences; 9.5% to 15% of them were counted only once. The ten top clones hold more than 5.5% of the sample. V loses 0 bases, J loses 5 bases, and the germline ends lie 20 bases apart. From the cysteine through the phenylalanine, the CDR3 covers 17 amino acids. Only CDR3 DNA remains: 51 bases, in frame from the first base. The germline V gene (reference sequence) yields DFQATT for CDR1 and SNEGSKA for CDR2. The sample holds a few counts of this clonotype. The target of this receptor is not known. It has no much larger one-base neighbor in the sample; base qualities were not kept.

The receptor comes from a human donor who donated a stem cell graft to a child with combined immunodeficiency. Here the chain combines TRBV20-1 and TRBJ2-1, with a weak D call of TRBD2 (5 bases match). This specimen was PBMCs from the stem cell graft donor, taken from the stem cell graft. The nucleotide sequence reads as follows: TGCAGTGCTAGAGAAGGAGGTCGCCCCCGTGAGAACAATGAGCAGTTCTTC. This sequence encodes CSAREGGRPRENNEQFF.